The clone carrying this TCR beta chain is classed as medium-sized by frequency. The antigen remains unidentified. TRB amplification used 250 ng of peripheral blood genomic DNA. The CDR3 length is 12 residues. This specimen comes from a study of T cell clusters in autoimmune cytopenias. TRB was amplified by touch-down multiplex PCR, primer pools A and B combined. TCRdb reprocessed the multiplex PCR reads; each CDR3 protein has one entry and no DNA is given. The sample shows around 10,000 distinct CDR3 sequences, and over 3.5% sits with its ten largest clones. Overall study results and limits: Physiological T cell clusters of healthy donors were apparently absent in primary autoimmune cytopenia patients.

The source is a human donor with an autoimmune cytopenia or autoimmune hepatitis (not recorded which). This chain links TRBV12-3 or TRBV12-4 with TRBJ1-5; TCRdb gives TRBD1 as the D gene, but with no DNA this cannot be confirmed. Specimen: peripheral blood. The chain's CDR3 is CASSRGGQPQHF.